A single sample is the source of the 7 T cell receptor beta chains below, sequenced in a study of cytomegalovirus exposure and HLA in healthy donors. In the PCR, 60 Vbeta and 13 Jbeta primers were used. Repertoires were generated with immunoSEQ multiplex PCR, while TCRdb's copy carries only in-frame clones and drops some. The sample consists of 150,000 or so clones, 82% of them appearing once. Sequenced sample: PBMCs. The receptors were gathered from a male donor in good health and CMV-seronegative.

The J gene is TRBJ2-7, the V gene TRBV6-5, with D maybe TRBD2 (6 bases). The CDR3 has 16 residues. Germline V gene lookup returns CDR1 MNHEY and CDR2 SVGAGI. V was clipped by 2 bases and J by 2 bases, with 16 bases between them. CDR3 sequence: CASSYGGFTETYEQYF. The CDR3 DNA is TGTGCCAGCAGTTACGGGGGGTTCACAGAGACCTACGAGCAGTACTTC.

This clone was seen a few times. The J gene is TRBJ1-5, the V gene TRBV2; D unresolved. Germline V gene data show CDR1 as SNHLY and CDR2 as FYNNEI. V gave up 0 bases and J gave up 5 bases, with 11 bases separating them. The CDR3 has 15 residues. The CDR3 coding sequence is TGTGCCAGCAGTGAAGCGCTACTCAGGCATCAGCCCCAGCATTTT. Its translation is CASSEALLRHQPQHF.

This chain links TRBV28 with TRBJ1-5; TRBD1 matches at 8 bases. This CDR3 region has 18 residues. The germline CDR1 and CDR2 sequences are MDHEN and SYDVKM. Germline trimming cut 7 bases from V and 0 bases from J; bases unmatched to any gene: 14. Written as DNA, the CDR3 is TGTGCCAGCATCAACGACAGGGGCGCATGGTATAGCAATCAGCCCCAGCATTTT. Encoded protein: CASINDRGAWYSNQPQHF.

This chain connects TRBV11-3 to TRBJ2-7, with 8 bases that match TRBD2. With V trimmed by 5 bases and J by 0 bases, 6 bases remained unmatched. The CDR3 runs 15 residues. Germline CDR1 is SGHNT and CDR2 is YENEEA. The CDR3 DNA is TGTGCCAGCAGCCGGGGGGGTGACACCTCCTACGAGCAGTACTTC. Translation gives CASSRGGDTSYEQYF.

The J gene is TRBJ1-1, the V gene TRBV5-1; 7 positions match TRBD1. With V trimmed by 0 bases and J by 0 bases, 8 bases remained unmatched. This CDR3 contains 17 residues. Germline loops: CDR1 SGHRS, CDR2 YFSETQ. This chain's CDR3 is CASSLAGGIGMNTEAFF. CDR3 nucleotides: TGCGCCAGCAGCTTGGCAGGGGGAATCGGTATGAACACTGAAGCTTTCTTT.

The CDR3 reads CASSLPRGDNTGELFF. For the CDR3, the DNA is TGTGCCAGCAGTCTCCCCAGGGGGGATAACACCGGGGAGCTGTTTTTT. V and J are TRBV27 and TRBJ2-2; D is perhaps TRBD1 (7 bases). The CDR3 loop spans 16 amino acids. V gave up 5 bases and J gave up 2 bases, with 15 bases separating them. Per the germline V gene, CDR1 is MNHEY and CDR2 is SMNVEV (reference sequence).

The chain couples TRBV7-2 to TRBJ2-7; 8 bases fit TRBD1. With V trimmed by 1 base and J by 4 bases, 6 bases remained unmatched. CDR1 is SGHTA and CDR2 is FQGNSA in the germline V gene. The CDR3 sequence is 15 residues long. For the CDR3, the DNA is TGTGCCAGCAGCTTAGGATGGGACAGGAGGTACGAGCAGTACTTC. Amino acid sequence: CASSLGWDRRYEQYF.